A selection of T cell receptor beta chains follows, all from one sample in a study of T cells in Graves' hyperthyroidism and ophthalmopathy. One entry per CDR3 protein results from TCRdb running MiXCR on the multiplex PCR reads. This table has around 380,000 distinct CDR3 sequences, roughly 13% appearing once. The specimen was blood. These receptors were taken from a young man with Graves' hyperthyroidism that later progressed to Graves' ophthalmopathy. Both conserved end residues are part of each CDR3. Each record gives: clone size, V gene, D gene, J gene, CDR3 protein, CDR3 DNA. The D gene is left open where the match is weak. Some rows have no size entry. The others give once, few or many, or a class for an expanded clone.

>many|TRBV2|-|TRBJ1-5
CASSEPVSNQPQHF
TGTGCCAGCAGTGAGCCAGTAAGCAATCAGCCCCAGCATTTT
>many|TRBV12-3/TRBV12-4|-|TRBJ1-4
CASSLGRGATNEKLFF
TGTGCCAGCAGTTTAGGTAGAGGAGCAACTAATGAAAAACTGTTTTTT
>-|TRBV7-9|-|TRBJ1-5
CASSLEGFSPNQPQHF
TGTGCCAGCAGCTTAGAAGGTTTCAGCCCAAATCAGCCCCAGCATTTT
>-|TRBV27|-|TRBJ2-6
CASSPYTSGANVLTF
TGTGCCAGCAGTCCTTATACCTCTGGGGCCAACGTCCTGACTTTC
>few|TRBV5-6|-|TRBJ2-5
CASSPDGPGQRETQYF
TGTGCCAGCAGCCCCGATGGGCCAGGACAGAGGGAGACCCAGTACTTC
>-|TRBV19|-|TRBJ2-3
CASSITTDTQYF
TGTGCCAGTAGTATAACCACAGATACGCAGTATTTT
>few|TRBV28|TRBD1|TRBJ2-4
CASSSLTGGLLAKNIQYF
TGTGCCAGCAGTTCCCTGACAGGGGGACTTCTAGCCAAAAACATTCAGTACTTC
>many|TRBV3-1|-|TRBJ2-7
CASSQEGDSSYEQYF
TGTGCCAGCAGCCAAGAGGGGGATTCCTCCTACGAGCAGTACTTC
>-|TRBV15|-|TRBJ2-7
CATSKSRRGSYEQYF
TGTGCCACCAGCAAATCTCGGCGCGGTTCCTACGAGCAGTACTTC
>few|TRBV5-6|-|TRBJ1-6
CASSLPLYNSPLHF
TGTGCCAGCAGCTTGCCACTCTATAATTCACCCCTCCACTTT
>few|TRBV20-1|TRBD1|TRBJ1-2
CSAPPRDRTNYGYTF
TGCAGTGCTCCCCCCCGGGACAGGACCAACTATGGCTACACCTTC
>many|TRBV3-1|TRBD1|TRBJ2-1
CASSPGQGAREQFF
TGTGCCAGCAGCCCGGGACAGGGGGCCAGGGAGCAGTTCTTC
>-|TRBV11-2|TRBD1|TRBJ2-7
CASSLGTGLTYGQYF
TGTGCCAGCAGCTTGGGGACAGGGCTTACCTACGGGCAGTACTTC
>many|TRBV7-8|TRBD2|TRBJ2-7
CASSLISGGASYEQYF
TGTGCCAGCAGCTTAATTAGCGGGGGGGCCTCCTACGAGCAGTACTTC
>many|TRBV27|TRBD2|TRBJ2-4
CASSPVSGGITKNIQYF
TGTGCCAGCAGTCCCGTGAGCGGGGGGATTACCAAAAACATTCAGTACTTC
>many|TRBV28|TRBD1|TRBJ1-1
CASSPIGGQVNTEAFF
TGTGCCAGCAGTCCCATTGGGGGACAGGTGAACACTGAAGCTTTCTTT
>many|TRBV7-3|-|TRBJ2-1
CASSRGTWGNNEQFF
TGTGCCAGCAGCCGCGGGACATGGGGGAACAATGAGCAGTTCTTC
>many|TRBV12-3/TRBV12-4|TRBD1|TRBJ1-4
CASNPGQGNEKLFF
TGTGCCAGCAATCCGGGACAGGGAAATGAAAAACTGTTTTTT
>-|TRBV20-1|-|TRBJ1-2
CSARDPLDYGYTF
TGCAGTGCTAGGGACCCCCTCGACTATGGCTACACCTTC
>many|TRBV6-1|TRBD1|TRBJ2-5
CASSRDRGRETQYF
TGTGCCAGCAGTCGGGACAGGGGGCGAGAGACCCAGTACTTC
>once|TRBV18|-|TRBJ2-5
CASSSRDSLTMETQYF
TGTGCCAGCTCATCCCGGGACTCCTTGACGATGGAGACCCAGTACTTC